Below, 32 T cell receptor beta chains from the same sample are listed, as sequenced in a study of tumor-infiltrating lymphocytes in primary liver carcinoma. The source material, about 20-30 mg of unsorted bulk tissue, was used to co-extract RNA and DNA. A constant-region primer served to make TCR beta cDNA from roughly 540 ng total RNA. Amplification in three nested multiplex PCR rounds with slightly modified ARM-PCR gave rise to TCR beta libraries. The first two PCR rounds used TRBV1-TRBV30 forward primers with a C-beta reverse primer, about 10 cycles each. TCRdb used MiXCR to reprocess the multiplex PCR reads, holding one entry per CDR3 protein. The table lists 20,000 to 25,000 distinct CDR3 sequences, about 79% of them singletons. Sequenced material: liver tumor tissue from sampling region 1. Subset meaning: tumor region T1, superior pole. The origin of the receptors is a woman aged 25-40 years with primary liver carcinoma and hepatitis B virus infection.

This clonotype was observed once. This chain joins TRBV5-5 and TRBJ1-2; no clear D gene. Per germline, CDR1 SGHKS and CDR2 YYEKEE (reference sequence). The CDR3 totals 16 residues. DNA for the CDR3: TGTGGCACTAGCTTGGAATATTTAGCGCAGCCCTATGGCTACACCTTC. Amino acids: CGTSLEYLAQPYGYTF.

On this clonotype: The conserved closing phenylalanine or tryptophan is absent in this CDR3, likely reflecting a read error. This sequence joins TRBV11-1 and TRBJ2-1; D is possibly TRBD1 (6 bases). CDR3 length: 15 residues. Germline values: CDR1 SGHAT, CDR2 FQDESV (reference sequence). The CDR3 spells CASSRRQVSYNVQFL. CDR3 nucleotides: TGTGCCAGCAGCCGGAGACAGGTCTCCTACAATGTGCAGTTCTTG.

This chain connects TRBV11-2 to TRBJ2-1; 8 positions agree with TRBD1. The ends lost 8 bases at V and 9 bases at J; junction bases unmatched: 18. From germline, CDR1 is SGHAT and CDR2 FQNNGV. The CDR3 length is 16 residues. In nucleotides, the CDR3 is TGTGCCAGCGACTACGAGGCCGGGACAGGCAATCCTGAGCAGTTCTTC. This codes for CASDYEAGTGNPEQFF.

Comment on this clonotype: Germline is not matched at one junction end, which may reflect a read error. The rearrangement uses TRBV11-1 and TRBJ2-1, with D perhaps matching TRBD1 (6 bases). This CDR3 has 15 amino acids. Germline V gene data show CDR1 as SGHAT and CDR2 as FQDESV (reference sequence). CDR3 amino acids: CASSLRQASYNVQFF. CDR3 DNA sequence: TGTGCCAGCAGCCTGAGACAGGCATCCTACAATGTGCAGTTCTTC.

This clonotype was counted many times. J is TRBJ1-6 and V is TRBV11-3; D possibly corresponds to TRBD1 (5 bases). The CDR3 has 13 amino acids. Looked up from germline, CDR1 is SGHNT and CDR2 is YENEEA. Trimming took off 5 bases at V and 8 bases at J, with 10 bases between the two ends. The CDR3 DNA reads as TGTGCCAGCAGCGCCGAGGGGTATTCACCCCTCCACTTT. It is translated as CASSAEGYSPLHF.

This clonotype has only one observation. One end of the junction is discordant with germline, which a read error may explain. The chain links TRBV6-2 or TRBV6-3 to TRBJ2-2; tentatively, D is TRBD1 (6 bases). The CDR3 totals 16 residues. Per the germline V gene, CDR1 is MNHEY and CDR2 is SVGEGT. CDR3 DNA: TGTGCCAGCAGTTACTTGTACGGACAGACCACCTGGGATTTTGTTTTT. It codes for CASSYLYGQTTWDFVF.

Points on this clonotype: A read error may account for a junction end that differs from germline. The chain is built from TRBV11-3 and TRBJ2-1; D might be TRBD2 (7 bases). The CDR3 is made up of 15 amino acids. From germline, CDR1 is SGHNT and CDR2 YENEEA. CDR3 sequence reads: CACSRLARGGYEQFF. CDR3 in DNA: TGTGCCTGCAGCCGATTGGCGAGGGGGGGGTATGAGCAGTTCTTC.

Notes on this clonotype: Its ends do not fully match the called genes, so a read error is possible. The CDR3 spells CASSLVGREEIQCF. The CDR3 DNA sequence: TGTGCCAGCAGCTTAGTAGGGCGCGAAGAGATCCAGTGCTTC. The chain couples TRBV11-1 to TRBJ2-5; D is unresolved. CDR1 and CDR2 from the germline V gene are SGHAT and FQDESV (reference sequence). This CDR3 has 14 amino acids.

The V call is TRBV5-1, the J call TRBJ2-1; 15 bases are a match to TRBD2. This CDR3 contains 21 residues. The V gene's germline CDR1 is SGHRS and CDR2 YFSETQ. V dropped 4 bases and J dropped 3; count of bases not matched to a gene: 17. The CDR3 coding sequence is TGCGCCAGCAGCCCGGGACTAGCGGGAGGCCCTAGAGGGAGCTTCTACAATGAGCAGTTCTTC. Its protein is CASSPGLAGGPRGSFYNEQFF.

For this clonotype: A read error is possible here, since a much larger clone lies one base away. The chain links TRBV9 to TRBJ1-2; possible D gene TRBD1, 6 bases. The germline V gene has CDR1 SGDLS and CDR2 YYNGEE. Trimming cost V 4 bases and J 4 bases, with 14 bases left between them. The CDR3 runs to 14 residues. This CDR3 is CASSTGRDTYGYTF. Here the CDR3 DNA reads TGTGCCAGCAGCACCGGACGGGACACCTATGGCTACACCTTC. The whole variable domain, filled in from reference TRBV9 and TRBJ1-2, reads DSGVTQTPKHLITATGQRVTLRCSPRSGDLSVYWYQQSLDQGLQFLIQYYNGEERAKGNILERFSAQQFPDLHSELNLSSLELGDSALYFCASSTGRDTYGYTFGSGTRLTVV.

A single count supports this clonotype. J is TRBJ2-5 and V is TRBV6-2 or TRBV6-3; the D gene is possibly TRBD2 (6 bases). The CDR3 totals 13 residues. Trimming stripped 5 bases from V and 4 bases from J, with 11 bases between. The germline V gene encodes CDR1 MNHEY and CDR2 SVGEGT. CDR3 bases: TGTGCCAGCAGTCGTTGGGACTTAGAGACCCAGTACTTC. Translation: CASSRWDLETQYF.

Of note for this clonotype: One end of the junction fails to match germline, which may point to a read error. J is TRBJ2-3 and V is TRBV5-4; D is perhaps TRBD1 (5 bases). Germline V gene data show CDR1 as SGHNT and CDR2 as YYREEE (reference sequence). This CDR3 is 17 amino acids long. The CDR3 spells CASSVDGHTPPTDTQNF. In DNA form, the CDR3 reads TGTGCCAGCAGCGTAGACGGACACACTCCACCCACAGACACGCAGAATTTT.

A note on this clonotype: Germline and junction disagree at one end, which may indicate a read error. The rearrangement joins TRBV11-3 to TRBJ2-1; perhaps TRBD2 as D (7 bases). Germline CDR1 SGHNT, CDR2 YENEEA. The CDR3 length is 15 residues. The CDR3 sequence is CASRLLVRGGYEQFF. In nucleotides, the CDR3 is TGTGCCAGCAGGCTACTAGTGAGGGGGGGGTATGAGCAATTCTTC.

This clonotype came up many times. This rearrangement joins TRBV11-2 to TRBJ2-5, with a tentative D call TRBD1 (6 bases). V lost 5 bases and J 2 bases, leaving 15 bases between the germline ends. Germline values: CDR1 SGHAT, CDR2 FQNNGV. The CDR3 sequence is 15 residues long. In DNA form, the CDR3 reads TGTGCCAGCAGCCTGACCTGGACAGCTCAAGAGACCCAGTACTTC. Translating it yields CASSLTWTAQETQYF.

The genes are TRBV6-6 and TRBJ2-3; D perhaps matches TRBD2 (6 bases). The V end was cut by 7 bases, the J end by 15 bases, with 35 bases between. The CDR3 runs to 17 residues. Germline loops: CDR1 MNHNY, CDR2 SVGAGI (reference sequence). CDR3 nucleotide sequence: TGTGCCAGCAATACCACCTTAGACCGGGGAGGCCAGATAGGGCACTATTTT. Translating it yields CASNTTLDRGGQIGHYF.

By sample share, this clonotype is medium-sized (0.01 to 0.1%). The chain has TRBV5-4 and TRBJ2-5; 10 bases are shared with TRBD2. The CDR3 has 15 amino acids. J gave up 4 bases and V 1 base, and 4 bases lay outside the gene matches. From germline, CDR1 is SGHNT and CDR2 YYREEE (reference sequence). This chain's CDR3 is CASSLMASGRETQYF. In nucleotides, the CDR3 is TGTGCCAGCAGCTTGATGGCTAGCGGGAGAGAGACCCAGTACTTC.

Concerning this clonotype: One base away lies a much larger clone, so this may be a sequencing read error. CDR3 bases: TGCAGTGCTAGAGATTTCAGGCGGGCGACCCAGTACTTC. The encoded protein is CSARDFRRATQYF. The chain couples TRBV20-1 to TRBJ2-5, with D perhaps matching TRBD2 (5 bases). The CDR3 sequence is 13 residues long. The germline V and J ends were trimmed by 0 bases and 7 bases, with 12 bases remaining between them. The germline V gene has CDR1 DFQATT and CDR2 SNEGSKA (reference sequence).

This clonotype came up a few times. The chain recombines TRBV29-1 with TRBJ2-1; D gene unclear. Germline loops: CDR1 SQVTM, CDR2 ANQGSEA. V gave up 2 bases and J gave up 6 bases, with 14 bases separating them. The CDR3 spans 14 residues. The CDR3 DNA follows: TGCAGCGTTGAACCGGCAGGATCCGGCAATGAGCAGTTCTTC. This codes for CSVEPAGSGNEQFF.

This clonotype appeared a few times. One end of the junction fails to match germline, which may point to a read error. The genes are TRBV7-9 and TRBJ2-1, with 11 nucleotides matching TRBD2. This CDR3 is built from 16 residues. The germline V gene encodes CDR1 SEHNR and CDR2 FQNEAQ (reference sequence). In DNA, the CDR3 is TGCGCCAGCAGCTTAGGGACTAGCGGAGCTAGGGATGAGCAGTTCTTC. Its protein is CASSLGTSGARDEQFF.

The chain links TRBV20-1 to TRBJ2-1; 7 bases are shared with TRBD2. This CDR3 has 17 residues. V shed 4 bases, J shed 8 bases, and the junction held 20 bases outside the gene matches. Germline CDR1 DFQATT, CDR2 SNEGSKA (reference sequence). The CDR3 here is CSAKDSRWTGGSYEQFF. The CDR3 DNA reads TGCAGTGCTAAAGACTCCCGGTGGACTGGCGGGAGCTATGAGCAGTTCTTC.

This clonotype was counted once. This sequence may be a read error, since a much larger clone differs from it by one base. The chain has TRBV29-1 and TRBJ2-2, with D perhaps TRBD1 or TRBD2 (5 bases each). The CDR3 runs 16 residues. Per the germline V gene, CDR1 is SQVTM and CDR2 is ANQGSEA. The CDR3, as DNA: TGCAGCGTTGAAATTAGTGGGGGAGCGAACACCGGGGAGCCGTTTTTT. Its protein is CSVEISGGANTGEPFF.

The gene calls are TRBV16 and TRBJ1-3, with a weak D call TRBD1 (5 bases). Germline V gene sequence: CDR1 KGHSY, CDR2 FQNENV. The germline V and J ends were trimmed by 3 bases and 7 bases, with 19 bases remaining between them. The CDR3 has 16 amino acids. The DNA for the CDR3 is TGTGCCAGCAGCCACGACCGGACAAGGGGTGGGAACACCATATATTTT. Amino acids: CASSHDRTRGGNTIYF.

With respect to this clonotype: At one of its ends the junction is not consistent with the germline gene, which may arise from a read error. The CDR3 protein is CVSSITGGGSWTHERYF. The CDR3 nucleotides read TGTGTCAGCAGTATCACAGGAGGGGGCTCTTGGACCCACGAGCGGTACTTC. This chain joins TRBV11-2 and TRBJ2-7, with D perhaps TRBD1 (7 bases). CDR1 and CDR2 (germline): SGHAT, FQNNGV. The CDR3 spans 17 residues.

Comments on this clonotype: One end of the junction varies from germline; a read error may be responsible. The CDR3, as DNA: TGTACCAGCAGAGGGTTGGGGACCTCGTGGGCCAACGTCCTGACTTTC. Its translation is CTSRGLGTSWANVLTF. The rearrangement joins TRBV28 to TRBJ2-6, with D perhaps matching TRBD1 or TRBD2 (5 bases each). The germline V gene has CDR1 MDHEN and CDR2 SYDVKM. This CDR3 has 16 amino acids.

In regard to this clonotype: Possible read error: a much larger clone is one base away. Since the CDR3 does not end with the conserved phenylalanine or tryptophan, this likely comes from a read error. The J gene is TRBJ1-6, the V gene TRBV5-5; possible D gene TRBD1, 5 bases. CDR3 length: 14 amino acids. The germline V gene has CDR1 SGHKS and CDR2 YYEKEE (reference sequence). The chain's CDR3 is CASSLDISNSPLHY. CDR3 DNA sequence: TGCGCCAGCAGCTTGGACATCAGTAATTCACCCCTCCACTAT.

Comment on this clonotype: This may be a read error, as it is one base from a much larger clone. The chain combines TRBV20-1 with TRBJ2-2, with TRBD2 identical over 9 bases. Germline CDR1 reads DFQATT; CDR2 reads SNEGSKA (reference sequence). V shed 4 bases, J shed 1 base, and the junction held 7 bases outside the gene matches. The CDR3 consists of 16 residues. CDR3 residues: CSATDGGRGNTGELFF. In nucleotides, the CDR3 is TGCAGTGCTACTGACGGCGGGAGGGGGAACACCGGGGAGCTGTTTTTT.

As concerns this clonotype: Compared with germline, one end of the junction differs, possibly owing to a read error. This chain joins TRBV5-6 and TRBJ1-1, with D maybe TRBD1 (5 bases). CDR1 SGHDT and CDR2 YYEEEE come from the germline V gene. The CDR3 totals 13 residues. CDR3 in DNA: TGTGCCAGCAGCTTTTGGGGCCGCAGGGTATCACTCTTT. As protein: CASSFWGRRVSLF.

With respect to this clonotype: The final CDR3 position lacks the conserved phenylalanine or tryptophan, pointing to a likely read error. The chain uses TRBV29-1 and TRBJ1-2; possibly TRBD1 for D (6 bases). Germline V gene data show CDR1 as SQVTM and CDR2 as ANQGSEA. The CDR3 sequence is 14 residues long. As DNA, the CDR3 is TGCAGTGGTGGGGTTACAGGGAGGACGAGTGGCTACACCATC. Amino acid sequence: CSGGVTGRTSGYTI.

The chain combines TRBV11-2 with TRBJ1-2; D gene ambiguous. CDR3 length: 13 amino acids. Germline CDR1 is SGHAT and CDR2 is FQNNGV. Deletions cut 10 bases from V and 8 bases from J, with 20 bases between. The CDR3 DNA reads TGTGCCACCACTCAGGAGGGAGGTGGAGGCTACACCTTC. Translated, it gives CATTQEGGGGYTF.

With regard to this clonotype: One end of the junction varies from germline; a read error may be responsible. This chain links TRBV10-3 with TRBJ2-5; D gene ambiguous. The germline V gene has CDR1 ENHRY and CDR2 SYGVKD. The CDR3 has 15 residues. CDR3 sequence: CAISESATRRETHYF. CDR3 nucleotide sequence: TGTGCCATCAGTGAGTCGGCTACCAGACGAGAGACCCACTACTTT.

In the case of this clonotype: The germline gene is not matched at one end of the junction; a read error may be the cause. The chain joins TRBV6-5 to TRBJ2-2; D not certain. This CDR3 is 15 amino acids long. The germline V gene has CDR1 MNHEY and CDR2 SVGAGI. CDR3: CASSPRKRFTGELFF. CDR3 DNA: TGTGCTAGCAGTCCGCGGAAAAGGTTCACCGGGGAGCTGTTTTTT.

In regard to this clonotype: The junction departs from the called germline gene at one end, perhaps through a read error. The chain uses TRBV6-5 and TRBJ1-5; D is possibly TRBD1 (6 bases). CDR3 length: 16 residues. CDR1 MNHEY and CDR2 SVGAGI come from the germline V gene. The DNA for the CDR3 is TGTGTCAGCAGTCCAGCACAGGGCCCCCTCGGTCATCCCCAGCATTTT. It translates to CVSSPAQGPLGHPQHF.